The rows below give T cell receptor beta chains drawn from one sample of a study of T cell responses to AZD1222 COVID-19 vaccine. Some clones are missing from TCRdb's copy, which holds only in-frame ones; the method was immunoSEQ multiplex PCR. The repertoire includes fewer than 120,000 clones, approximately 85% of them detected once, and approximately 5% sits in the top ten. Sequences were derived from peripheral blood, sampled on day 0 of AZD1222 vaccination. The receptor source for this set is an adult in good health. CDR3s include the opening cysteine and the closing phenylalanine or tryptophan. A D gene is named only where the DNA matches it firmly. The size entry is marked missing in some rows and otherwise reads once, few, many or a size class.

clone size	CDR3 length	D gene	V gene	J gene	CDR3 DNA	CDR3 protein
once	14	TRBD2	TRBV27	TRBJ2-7	TGTGCCAGCTCACCCCGGGGGGGCATCCACGAGCAGTACTTC	CASSPRGGIHEQYF
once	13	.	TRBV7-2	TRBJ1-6	TGTGCCAGCAGCACTTGGACAAATTCACCCCTCCACTTT	CASSTWTNSPLHF
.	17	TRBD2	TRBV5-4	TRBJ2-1	TGTGCCAGCAGCTTATTAGCGGGAGGGCCAAAAGGGAATGAGCAGTTCTTC	CASSLLAGGPKGNEQFF
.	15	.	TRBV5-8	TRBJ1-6	TGTGCCAGCAGCCGCACAGGGTCGGGGAATTCACCCCTCCACTTT	CASSRTGSGNSPLHF
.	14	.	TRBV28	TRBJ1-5	TGTGCCAGCAGTTTAGTATTCCTCGGGAAACCCCAGCATTTT	CASSLVFLGKPQHF
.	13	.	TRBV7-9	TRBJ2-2	TGTGCCAGCAGCTTGGCTAGCTCCGGGGAGCTGTTTTTT	CASSLASSGELFF
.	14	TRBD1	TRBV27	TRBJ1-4	TGTGCCAGCAGACCCCGGGACAGGGTTGAAAAACTGTTTTTT	CASRPRDRVEKLFF
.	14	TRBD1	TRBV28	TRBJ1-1	TGTGCCAGCAGTGGGAGACAGGGGAACACTGAAGCTTTCTTT	CASSGRQGNTEAFF
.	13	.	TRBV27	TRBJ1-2	TGTGCCAGCAGGAGATTAGACGGCTATGGCTACACCTTC	CASRRLDGYGYTF
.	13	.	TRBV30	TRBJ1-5	TGTGCCTGGAGCGGGGGTCCGGGTCAGCCCCAGCATTTT	CAWSGGPGQPQHF
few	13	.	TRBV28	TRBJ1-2	TGTGCCAGCAGTAACGAACGCGTGACGGGCTACACCTTC	CASSNERVTGYTF
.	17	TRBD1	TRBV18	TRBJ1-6	TGTGCCAGCTCATCTCTTCAAACAGGGGCTCGGAATTCACCCCTCCACTTT	CASSSLQTGARNSPLHF
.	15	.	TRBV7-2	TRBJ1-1	TGTGCCAGCAGCTTAGCTTCATCTCCGAACACTAAAGCTTTCTTT	CASSLASSPNTKAFF
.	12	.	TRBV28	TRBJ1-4	TGTGCCAGCAGCCCCGTGGGTGAAAAACTGTTTTTT	CASSPVGEKLFF
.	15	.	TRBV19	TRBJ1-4	TGTGCCACCAGCAGTAGTGGGGCAACTAATGAAAAACTGTTTTTT	CATSSSGATNEKLFF
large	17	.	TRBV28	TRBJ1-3	TGTGCCAGCAGTTTTGACGGATATAACACCCCCGGAAACACCATATATTTT	CASSFDGYNTPGNTIYF
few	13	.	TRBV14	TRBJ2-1	TGTGCCAGCAGCCGGACTGGATGGGATGAGCAGTTCTTC	CASSRTGWDEQFF
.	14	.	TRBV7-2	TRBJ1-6	TGTGCCAGCAGCTTAGGGACACCTAATTCACCCCTCCACTTT	CASSLGTPNSPLHF
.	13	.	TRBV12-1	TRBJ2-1	TGTGCCAGCAGCTTTGCGCCGAACAATGAGCAGTTCTTC	CASSFAPNNEQFF
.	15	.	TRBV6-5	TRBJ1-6	TGTGCCAGCAGTTACCGTGGGACATGGTCTAATCCCCTCCACTTT	CASSYRGTWSNPLHF
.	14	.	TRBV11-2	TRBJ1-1	TGTGCCAGCAAACAAATACAGGGGAACACTGAAGCTTTCTTT	CASKQIQGNTEAFF
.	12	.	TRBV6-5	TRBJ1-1	TGTGCCAGCAGTTTCCAGACTGGAGAGGCTTTCTTT	CASSFQTGEAFF
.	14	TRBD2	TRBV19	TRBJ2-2	TGTGCCGCCAAAGCGCGGGAGAATACCGGGGAGCTGTTTTTT	CAAKARENTGELFF
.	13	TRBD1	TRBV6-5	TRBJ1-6	TGTGCCAGCAGGGACAGGGCGGATTCACCCCTCCACTTT	CASRDRADSPLHF
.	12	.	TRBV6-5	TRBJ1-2	TGTGCCAGCAGGCCGACCCTAGCCGGCTACACCTTC	CASRPTLAGYTF
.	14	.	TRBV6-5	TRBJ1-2	TGTGCCAGCAGTCGAGGGGTTACTAACTATGGCTACACCTTC	CASSRGVTNYGYTF
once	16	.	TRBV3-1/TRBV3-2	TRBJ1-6	TGTGCCAGCAGCCAAGTACCAGGATCCTATAATTCACCCCTCCACTTT	CASSQVPGSYNSPLHF
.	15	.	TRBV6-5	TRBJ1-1	TGTGCCAGCAAGCCCAGCGGCAGACAGAACACTGAAGCTTTCTTT	CASKPSGRQNTEAFF
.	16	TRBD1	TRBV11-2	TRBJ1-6	TGTGCCAGCAGCGGCTTGGCAGGGGGCCGCACAGGGCCCCTCCACTTT	CASSGLAGGRTGPLHF
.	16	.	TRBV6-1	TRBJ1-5	TGTGCCAGCAGTGAATCTCAAACAGGGTTGAATCAGCCCCAGCATTTT	CASSESQTGLNQPQHF
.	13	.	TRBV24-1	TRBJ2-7	TGTGCCACCAGTGATTTGCTCGAAAACGAGCAGTACTTC	CATSDLLENEQYF
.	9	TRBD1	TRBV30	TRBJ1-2	TGTGCCTGTCTTAGACAGGGTCGGTTT	CACLRQGRF
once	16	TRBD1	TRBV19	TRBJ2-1	TGTGCCAGTAGTGGTAGGACAGGGGGCTCCTACAATGAGCAGTTCTTC	CASSGRTGGSYNEQFF
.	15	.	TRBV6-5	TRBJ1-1	TGTGCCAGCAGTACAACGACAGTTTTGAACACTGAAGCTTTCTTT	CASSTTTVLNTEAFF
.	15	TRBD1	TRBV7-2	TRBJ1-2	TGTGCCAGCAGGCCGGCGGGGCTGACAGGGGGTGGCTACACCTTC	CASRPAGLTGGGYTF
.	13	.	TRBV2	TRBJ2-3	TGTGCCAGCAGACCTAGTGGTCCAGATACGCAGTATTTT	CASRPSGPDTQYF
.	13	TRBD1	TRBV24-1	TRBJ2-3	TGTGCCACCAATACAGGGGTGGCAGATACGCAGTATTTT	CATNTGVADTQYF
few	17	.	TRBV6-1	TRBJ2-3	TGTGCCAGCAGTGAGGCGGGACAGCATTCTAGCACAGATACGCAGTATTTT	CASSEAGQHSSTDTQYF
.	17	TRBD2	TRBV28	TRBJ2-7	TGTGCCAGCAAAAATCCCCTAGCGGGGACAAGCTCCTACGAGCAGTACTTC	CASKNPLAGTSSYEQYF
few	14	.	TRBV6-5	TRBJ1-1	TGTGCCAGCAGTTCCAACCGGGAGAACACTGAAGCTTTCTTT	CASSSNRENTEAFF
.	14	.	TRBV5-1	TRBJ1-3	TGCGCCAGCAGCTTGGAGGCGTACGGAAACACCATATATTTT	CASSLEAYGNTIYF
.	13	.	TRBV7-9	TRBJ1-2	TGTGCCAGCAGCTTAGGGGGCACGTATGGCTACACCTTC	CASSLGGTYGYTF
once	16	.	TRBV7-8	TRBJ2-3	TGTGCCAGCAGCTTAGTTTTCCGAGGTAGCACAGATACGCAGTATTTT	CASSLVFRGSTDTQYF
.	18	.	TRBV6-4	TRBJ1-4	TGTGCCAGCAGTGACAAACGGGGACGGGGAAAGGGTAATGAAAAACTGTTTTTT	CASSDKRGRGKGNEKLFF
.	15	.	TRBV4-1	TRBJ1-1	TGCGCCAGCAGCCTAGCGACAGGAGGGAACACTGAAGCTTTCTTT	CASSLATGGNTEAFF
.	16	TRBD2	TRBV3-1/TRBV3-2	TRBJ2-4	TGTGCCAGCAGCCACCGGACTAGCGGGAGGGAAAACATTCAGTACTTC	CASSHRTSGRENIQYF
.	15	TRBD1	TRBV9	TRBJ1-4	TGTGCCAGCAGCCCCGCCGGGACAGGGGCTGAAAAACTGTTTTTT	CASSPAGTGAEKLFF
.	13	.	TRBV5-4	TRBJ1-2	TGTGCCAGCAGGGGGAGTACAGTACTTGGCTACACCTTC	CASRGSTVLGYTF
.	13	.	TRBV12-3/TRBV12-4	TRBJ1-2	TGTGCCAGCAGTCTAACGGGGGCTGGCGGCTACACCTTC	CASSLTGAGGYTF
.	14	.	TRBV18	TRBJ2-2	TGTGCCAGCTCACCACCAGGAGGCACCGGGGAGCTGTTTTTT	CASSPPGGTGELFF
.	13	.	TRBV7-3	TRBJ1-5	TGTGCCAGCAGCCCCGCGCCGAATCAGCCCCAGCATTTT	CASSPAPNQPQHF
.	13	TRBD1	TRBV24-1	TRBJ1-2	TGTGCCACCAGTGATTCAGGGGGCAATGGCTACACCTTC	CATSDSGGNGYTF
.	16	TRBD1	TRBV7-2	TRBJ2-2	TGTGCCAGCAGCTTAAGCGCCAGGGGGCTTCCCGGGGAGCTGTTTTTT	CASSLSARGLPGELFF
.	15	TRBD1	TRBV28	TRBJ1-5	TGTGCCAGCAGTTTGGCAGGGGGCCCGAATCAGCCCCAGCATTTT	CASSLAGGPNQPQHF
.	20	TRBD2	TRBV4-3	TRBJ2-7	TGCGCCAGCAGCCACCTCTTTTGGACTAGCGGGAGGAACCCTTCCTACGAGCAGTACTTC	CASSHLFWTSGRNPSYEQYF
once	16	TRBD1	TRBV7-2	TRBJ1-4	TGTGCCAGCAGCTTTACCGGGACAGCGTATAATGAAAAACTGTTTTTT	CASSFTGTAYNEKLFF
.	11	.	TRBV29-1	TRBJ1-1	TGCAGCGGCCAGGGGAACACTGAAGCTTTCTTT	CSGQGNTEAFF
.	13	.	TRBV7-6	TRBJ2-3	TGTGCCAGCAGCCCCTTAGGGTCAGATACGCAGTATTTT	CASSPLGSDTQYF